The source of this TCR beta chain is a study of T cell responses to AZD1222 COVID-19 vaccine. Study context: Pooling of second doses given at about 4 or about 12 weeks was done.

The CDR3 loop spans 14 amino acids. Trimming stripped 8 bases from V and 1 base from J, with 12 bases between. CDR1 is SNHLY, CDR2 FYNNEI, per germline. Regarding the study as a whole: Baseline serology detected seropositivity in only six or seven AZD1222 recipients. Clonal diversity may have been underestimated in mostly white British donors. Repertoires in all cases were sampled only once the peak T cell response had passed.

Details on this clone: Its specificity is unknown.

The method was immunoSEQ multiplex PCR; TCRdb's version includes in-frame clones alone and lacks a portion of them. The table shows some 150,000 clones, with about 93% occurring only once. The sequenced sample was peripheral blood, obtained on day 0 of AZD1222 vaccination. This sequence was found in an adult in good health. The chain has TRBV2 and TRBJ1-5, with D possibly TRBD1 on 5 matching bases. The CDR3 protein is CASQGRVSNQPQHF. CDR3 sequence (DNA): TGTGCCAGCCAGGGCAGGGTGAGCAATCAGCCCCAGCATTTT.